This T cell receptor beta chain was identified during a study of CD8+CD57+ T cells in acquired aplastic anemia. The wider study: Sorted CD4+ and CD8+ cells yielded approximately 3.4 ug of DNA on average. Whole-study results and caveats: Patients shared 25 to 35 CD8+ CDR3 sequences with controls. Patients versus controls showed no significant CD8+ Simpson's diversity difference.

This clonotype was seen just once. The antigen is undetermined. CDR1 and CDR2 (germline): MNHEY, SVGEGT. CDR3 length equals 13 residues. Losses at the gene ends were 6 bases for V and 5 bases for J; bases not matched to a gene: 6. The template for TCR beta VDJ and CDR3 sequence profiling was genomic DNA. TCRdb processed the reads anew with MiXCR; each CDR3 protein has one entry. The sample has 150,000 to 160,000 distinct CDR3 sequences, less than 60% seen once. Sequenced patients had shown CD8+CD57+ cell expansion by flow cytometry. This chain uses TRBV6-2 or TRBV6-3 with TRBJ2-5; 7 bases are a match to TRBD2. The sequence was collected from a human donor with aplastic anemia. Material: sorted CD4+, CD8+, or CD8+CD57+ T cells (not recorded which) from PBMCs. The CDR3 DNA follows: TGTGCCAGCAGCCTAGCGGCCCCGGAGACCCAGTACTTC. It codes for CASSLAAPETQYF.